These T cell receptor beta chains were read from a single sample in a study of regulatory T cells in long-lasting Graves disease. MiXCR, run by TCRdb on the multiplex PCR reads, gives a single entry per CDR3 protein. The sample yields about 470,000 distinct CDR3 sequences, about 22% seen once. The sample here was peripheral blood mononuclear cells (PBMCs), taken when the disease was refractory, from a patient treated with antithyroid drugs. These receptor sequences come from a female donor with Graves disease. Both conserved end residues are part of each CDR3. D genes are given only for firm matches. Rows give clone size only sometimes, using once, few, many, or a class for an expanded clone.

.	TRBV19	TRBJ2-2	TRBD2	CASSWRESPGELFF	TGTGCCAGTAGTTGGCGGGAGTCTCCCGGGGAGCTGTTTTTT
few	TRBV6-2/TRBV6-3	TRBJ2-1	.	CASSYDGHPYNEQFF	TGTGCCAGCAGTTACGACGGGCATCCTTACAATGAGCAGTTCTTC
many	TRBV6-2/TRBV6-3	TRBJ2-7	.	CASSSPRDEQYF	TGTGCCAGCAGTTCCCCCAGGGACGAGCAGTACTTC
.	TRBV29-1	TRBJ2-5	TRBD1	CSVGGQGAAYETQYF	TGCAGCGTGGGCGGACAGGGGGCGGCTTATGAGACCCAGTACTTC
few	TRBV28	TRBJ1-3	.	CASSLLPDSGNTIYF	TGTGCCAGCAGTTTGTTGCCAGACTCTGGAAACACCATATATTTT
.	TRBV3-1	TRBJ2-5	.	CASSQDGPGTIQETQYF	TGTGCCAGCAGCCAAGATGGGCCAGGGACAATCCAAGAGACCCAGTACTTC
few	TRBV6-1	TRBJ1-3	.	CASRDQGNTIYF	TGTGCCAGCAGGGATCAAGGAAACACCATATATTTT
many	TRBV6-1	TRBJ1-5	.	CASRQGGGQPQHF	TGTGCCAGCAGACAAGGCGGGGGACAGCCCCAGCATTTT
.	TRBV7-2	TRBJ1-3	.	CASSYGQLGNTIYF	TGTGCCAGCAGCTATGGACAGCTTGGAAACACCATATATTTT
.	TRBV16	TRBJ1-2	.	CASSQEDENYGYTF	TGTGCCAGCAGCCAGGAGGACGAGAACTATGGCTACACCTTC
many	TRBV9	TRBJ1-1	.	CASSVGWGNTEAFF	TGTGCCAGCAGCGTAGGTTGGGGGAACACTGAAGCTTTCTTT
few	TRBV7-9	TRBJ2-5	.	CASSKDWETQYF	TGTGCCAGCAGTAAGGATTGGGAGACCCAGTACTTC
.	TRBV19	TRBJ1-2	.	CASVTRPGTNYGYTF	TGTGCCAGTGTTACCAGGCCGGGGACTAACTATGGCTACACCTTC
.	TRBV11-2	TRBJ2-7	TRBD2	CASSSRRGNSYEQYF	TGTGCCAGCAGCTCTCGGCGGGGGAATTCCTACGAGCAGTACTTC
many	TRBV24-1	TRBJ2-7	.	CATSDWDGQYF	TGTGCCACCAGTGATTGGGACGGGCAGTACTTC
few	TRBV10-3	TRBJ1-6	.	CAITERDGDSPLHF	TGTGCCATCACCGAGAGGGACGGCGATTCCCCCCTCCACTTT
.	TRBV4-1	TRBJ1-3	.	CASSQAAISGNTIYF	TGCGCCAGCAGCCAAGCGGCAATCTCTGGAAACACCATATATTTT
few	TRBV10-3	TRBJ1-1	TRBD1	CAIRMTGDTEAFF	TGTGCCATCAGAATGACAGGGGACACTGAAGCTTTCTTT
.	TRBV28	TRBJ2-2	TRBD1	CASKEQGGSGELFF	TGTGCCAGCAAGGAACAGGGGGGATCCGGGGAGCTGTTTTTT
few	TRBV25-1	TRBJ1-1	.	CASSELWNTEAFF	TGTGCCAGCAGTGAATTGTGGAACACTGAAGCTTTCTTT
many	TRBV10-3	TRBJ2-7	.	CAISSGTGYEQYF	TGTGCCATCAGTTCAGGGACTGGCTACGAGCAGTACTTC
.	TRBV7-2	TRBJ1-2	.	CASSLVQRPSSNYGYTF	TGTGCCAGCAGCTTAGTACAGAGGCCCTCCTCTAACTATGGCTACACCTTC
many	TRBV7-2	TRBJ1-2	.	CASSLSWPHGYTF	TGTGCCAGCAGCTTATCTTGGCCCCATGGCTACACCTTC
many	TRBV11-2	TRBJ2-7	.	CASSSGLRRLFSYEQYF	TGTGCCAGCAGCTCGGGTCTGAGGAGGCTCTTCTCCTACGAGCAGTACTTC
.	TRBV9	TRBJ2-2	TRBD2	CASSTPGTSGTTGELFF	TGTGCCAGCAGCACCCCCGGGACTAGCGGGACTACCGGGGAGCTGTTTTTT
many	TRBV28	TRBJ1-1	.	CASSRGTTNTEAFF	TGTGCCAGCAGTCGCGGGACAACGAACACTGAAGCTTTCTTT
.	TRBV19	TRBJ2-7	.	CASSVSGINEQYF	TGTGCCAGTAGCGTATCAGGGATCAACGAGCAGTACTTC
many	TRBV28	TRBJ1-5	.	CASENRDPQGPQHF	TGTGCCAGCGAAAACCGGGACCCTCAGGGGCCCCAGCATTTT
few	TRBV7-9	TRBJ2-7	TRBD1	CASRLGQGDEQYF	TGTGCCAGCAGATTGGGACAGGGCGACGAGCAGTACTTC
many	TRBV11-2	TRBJ2-6	.	CASSSSGFTGANVLTF	TGTGCCAGCAGCTCATCGGGATTTACTGGGGCCAACGTCCTGACTTTC
many	TRBV3-1	TRBJ2-5	TRBD1	CASSHETGAEETQYF	TGTGCCAGCAGCCACGAGACAGGGGCGGAAGAGACCCAGTACTTC
.	TRBV20-1	TRBJ1-4	.	CSAREGTRDEKLFF	TGCAGTGCTAGAGAAGGGACACGGGATGAAAAACTGTTTTTT
.	TRBV13	TRBJ1-3	TRBD1	CASSLLGTGTGNTIYF	TGTGCCAGCAGCTTATTAGGGACAGGGACTGGAAACACCATATATTTT
many	TRBV2	TRBJ1-6	.	CASSEMQYNSPLHF	TGTGCCAGCAGTGAAATGCAGTATAATTCACCCCTCCACTTT
few	TRBV5-8	TRBJ2-7	.	CASSFFPRVWSSYEQYF	TGTGCCAGCAGCTTTTTCCCCCGCGTCTGGAGCTCCTACGAGCAGTACTTC
few	TRBV9	TRBJ2-2	TRBD2	CASSVSGGTGELFF	TGTGCCAGCAGCGTCAGCGGGGGCACCGGGGAGCTGTTTTTT
.	TRBV10-3	TRBJ2-7	.	CAISESGGSLGEQYF	TGTGCCATCAGTGAGTCAGGAGGCTCTTTGGGCGAGCAGTACTTC
many	TRBV28	TRBJ2-7	TRBD1	CATKETGNKDEQYF	TGTGCCACGAAGGAGACAGGGAATAAGGACGAGCAGTACTTC
few	TRBV9	TRBJ1-1	TRBD1	CASSVDRGDTEAFF	TGTGCCAGCAGCGTCGACAGGGGGGACACTGAAGCTTTCTTT
few	TRBV24-1	TRBJ2-2	TRBD1	CATAGTGAPGELFF	TGTGCCACAGCCGGGACAGGGGCCCCCGGGGAGCTGTTTTTT
many	TRBV3-1	TRBJ1-2	TRBD1	CASSVRTGDGYTF	TGTGCCAGCAGCGTACGGACAGGAGATGGCTACACCTTC
.	TRBV25-1	TRBJ2-5	.	CATTNGWGETQYF	TGTGCCACAACAAATGGATGGGGCGAGACCCAGTACTTC
many	TRBV7-9	TRBJ2-5	.	CASSNRGEETQYF	TGTGCCAGCAGCAATCGAGGGGAAGAGACCCAGTACTTC
.	TRBV5-4	TRBJ2-2	.	CASRSSTGELFF	TGTGCCAGCAGGTCGTCTACCGGGGAGCTGTTTTTT
.	TRBV20-1	TRBJ2-2	.	CSARHTNDRYTNTGELFF	TGCAGTGCTAGACACACCAACGACAGATACACGAACACCGGGGAGCTGTTTTTT
few	TRBV19	TRBJ2-7	.	CASSMGPPSEQYF	TGTGCCAGTAGTATGGGGCCGCCGAGCGAGCAGTACTTC
.	TRBV7-9	TRBJ2-3	.	CASTRFREWSSTDTQYF	TGTGCCAGCACCCGCTTCCGGGAATGGTCTAGCACAGATACGCAGTATTTT
.	TRBV30	TRBJ2-5	TRBD2	CAWRPGLAVETQYF	TGTGCCTGGAGGCCGGGACTAGCAGTGGAGACCCAGTACTTC
many	TRBV7-2	TRBJ1-2	TRBD1	CASSLTGTGYGYTF	TGTGCCAGCAGCTTGACCGGGACAGGTTATGGCTACACCTTC
few	TRBV29-1	TRBJ1-1	.	CSVATYTEAFF	TGCAGCGTTGCTACTTACACTGAAGCTTTCTTT
few	TRBV12-3/TRBV12-4	TRBJ2-2	TRBD1	CASSSLTGAKDTGELFF	TGTGCCAGCAGTTCGCTGACAGGGGCGAAGGACACCGGGGAGCTGTTTTTT
many	TRBV12-3/TRBV12-4	TRBJ2-5	.	CASSPTGTGETQYF	TGTGCCAGCAGCCCCACGGGGACCGGGGAGACCCAGTACTTC
.	TRBV6-2/TRBV6-3	TRBJ1-2	.	CASSDRRQTNYGYTF	TGTGCCAGCAGTGATAGGCGGCAGACTAACTATGGCTACACCTTC
.	TRBV13	TRBJ2-7	.	CASSSLGNLVGDTSYEQYF	TGTGCCAGCAGCTCGTTGGGGAATTTAGTAGGGGACACCTCCTACGAGCAGTACTTC
many	TRBV27	TRBJ1-4	TRBD1	CASSGQGLNEKLFF	TGTGCCAGCAGTGGACAGGGTTTGAATGAAAAACTGTTTTTT